Listed here are 25 T cell receptor beta chains from one sample, sequenced in a study of breast tumors, draining lymph nodes, adjacent tissues. TCRdb itself ran the multiplex PCR reads through MiXCR, one entry per CDR3 protein. Of 200,000 to 300,000 distinct CDR3 sequences listed, 30% are singletons. Samples came from axillary lymph nodes draining the breast cancer. Specimen: axillary lymph node tissue. The receptors here all came from a female donor with breast cancer. Some clones in this sample may be carry-over from other donors' samples.

This clonotype occurred many times. The V and J genes are TRBV10-3 and TRBJ1-1; the D is unclear. Germline V gene lookup returns CDR1 ENHRY and CDR2 SYGVKD. The V end lost 3 bases, the J end lost 2 bases, and 10 bases lay between the germline ends. The CDR3 runs 14 residues. Here the CDR3 reads CAISELGQNTEAFF. The CDR3 DNA reads TGTGCCATCAGTGAATTAGGGCAAAACACTGAAGCTTTCTTT.

This clonotype was recorded at least ten times. V usage is TRBV14 and J usage is TRBJ2-5; D ambiguous. Trimming removed 3 bases from V and 1 base from J, with 6 bases in between. The CDR3 spans 13 residues. The V gene's germline CDR1 is SGHDN and CDR2 FVKESK. CDR3 in amino acids: CASSHNIQETQYF. The CDR3 region has the DNA TGTGCCAGCAGCCACAACATCCAAGAGACCCAGTACTTC.

As DNA, the CDR3 is TGTGCCAGCAGCTTAGTAACGGGCAGCACAGATACGCAGTATTTT. Protein product: CASSLVTGSTDTQYF. The chain uses TRBV7-2 and TRBJ2-3; D unclear. This CDR3 contains 15 residues. Trimming pared 1 base from V and 0 bases from J, leaving 8 bases between. The germline CDR1 and CDR2 sequences are SGHTA and FQGNSA.

A few counts support this clonotype. A much larger clone lies a single base off, so this may be a read error. V and J are TRBV12-3 or TRBV12-4 and TRBJ1-2, with 7 bases lining up with TRBD1. CDR3 length equals 13 residues. The CDR3 coding sequence is TGTGCCAGCAGAATGGGACAGAACTGTGGCTACACCTTC. Protein product: CASRMGQNCGYTF.

This clonotype was observed many times. The rearrangement links TRBV11-2 to TRBJ2-4; D unresolved. The CDR3 contains 12 residues. Trimming stripped 8 bases from V and 9 bases from J, with 14 bases between. Germline CDR1 and CDR2: SGHAT and FQNNGV. In DNA, the CDR3 is TGTGCCAGCCACCCCGGTATGGGCATTCAGTACTTC. Translating it yields CASHPGMGIQYF.

This clonotype was observed at least ten times. This chain links TRBV9 with TRBJ2-1; possible D gene TRBD1, 5 bases. V was pared by 0 bases and J by 0 bases, with 10 bases between. The CDR3 covers 16 residues. Germline assignment: CDR1 SGDLS and CDR2 YYNGEE. The CDR3 loop is CASSVGGQSSYNEQFF. DNA for the CDR3: TGTGCCAGCAGCGTAGGGGGCCAGAGCTCCTACAATGAGCAGTTCTTC.

Concerning this clonotype: This may come from a read error, since a much larger clone is one base off. The V and J genes are TRBV7-6 and TRBJ2-3, with D unclear. The J call may be faulty, since TRBJ1-5 better matches the DNA end. Looked up from germline, CDR1 is SGHVS and CDR2 is FNYEAQ. The CDR3 sequence is 15 residues long. CDR3: CASSFTLDRTDTQHF. The CDR3 DNA is TGTGCCAGCAGCTTCACGTTAGATCGCACAGATACGCAGCATTTT.

This clonotype has at least ten counts. This chain connects TRBV7-8 to TRBJ2-1; TRBD2 agrees at 10 bases. CDR1 SGHVS and CDR2 FQNEAQ come from the germline V gene. CDR3 length: 16 amino acids. With 3 bases clipped from V and 7 bases from J, the junction kept 9 bases outside the gene matches. CDR3 in DNA: TGTGCCAGCAGCTTTCTCGGGCTAGCGGGAGCAAATGAGCAGTTCTTC. Protein sequence: CASSFLGLAGANEQFF.

This clonotype has a count of ten or more. The chain carries TRBV27 and TRBJ2-2; D may be TRBD2 (6 bases). With 4 bases removed from V and 6 bases from J, the gap between germline ends came to 6 bases. Germline CDR1 reads MNHEY; CDR2 reads SMNVEV (reference sequence). The CDR3 totals 12 residues. As DNA, the CDR3 is TGTGCCAGCAGTTGGGGGGCCGGGGAGCTGTTTTTT. It specifies CASSWGAGELFF.

The rearrangement links TRBV12-5 to TRBJ2-1; 7 bases map to TRBD2. V was pared by 2 bases and J by 8 bases, with 18 bases of the junction left unmatched. The CDR3 covers 18 residues. Germline V gene lookup returns CDR1 LGHNT and CDR2 FRNRAP. CDR3 nucleotide sequence: TGTGCTAGTGGTTTGTCTCGCTTAGCGGGCCACCCCCAGGATGAGCAGTTCTTC. It translates to CASGLSRLAGHPQDEQFF.

Only one count was recorded for this clonotype. A single base separates this from a much larger clone, so it may be a read error. This chain joins TRBV6-4 and TRBJ2-1; 10 positions agree with TRBD2. The germline V gene has CDR1 MRHNA and CDR2 SNTAGT. The CDR3 is 16 amino acids. Here the CDR3 reads CASSPLGEREGGEQLF. CDR3 DNA: TGTGCCAGCAGTCCCCTGGGGGAGCGGGAGGGCGGCGAGCAGCTCTTC.

This clonotype occurred many times. The chain joins TRBV10-3 to TRBJ2-3; 10 positions agree with TRBD2. Germline V gene sequence: CDR1 ENHRY, CDR2 SYGVKD. V gave up 6 bases and J gave up 1 base; unmatched junction bases: 4. This CDR3 comprises 15 residues. The CDR3 region has the DNA TGTGCCATCAGCATCCTAGCGGGGGGCACAGATACGCAGTATTTT. It codes for CAISILAGGTDTQYF.

This clonotype was observed at least ten times. The chain recombines TRBV10-3 with TRBJ2-3; weak D call: TRBD1 (5 bases). The CDR3 spans 13 residues. V was cut by 4 bases and J by 2 bases, with 7 bases left in between. Germline V gene lookup returns CDR1 ENHRY and CDR2 SYGVKD. CDR3 residues: CAISVTDTDTQYF. CDR3 DNA sequence: TGTGCCATCAGTGTGACAGACACAGATACGCAGTATTTT.

Details on this clonotype: A much larger clone lies one base from this, so it may be a read error. The rearrangement uses TRBV20-1 and TRBJ2-2; possibly TRBD2 for D (6 bases). The CDR3 length is 18 residues. V was clipped by 5 bases and J by 6 bases, with 28 bases between them. Per germline, CDR1 DFQATT and CDR2 SNEGSKA (reference sequence). The CDR3 reads CSADLIVGGRARSGELFF. The CDR3, as DNA: TGCAGTGCTGACCTTATAGTGGGAGGAAGGGCCCGGTCCGGGGAGCTGTTTTTT.

The V and J genes are TRBV19 and TRBJ1-1, with no clear D. Germline CDR1 and CDR2: LNHDA and SQIVND (reference sequence). V was trimmed by 1 base and J by 2 bases, leaving 2 bases between them. This CDR3 is 12 amino acids long. CDR3 DNA sequence: TGTGCCAGTAGTATAGGTAACACTGAAGCTTTCTTT. It yields the protein CASSIGNTEAFF.

J is TRBJ2-3 and V is TRBV27; D unclear. The V gene lost 3 bases and the J gene lost 3 bases, with 7 bases spanning the gap. CDR1 is MNHEY, CDR2 SMNVEV, per germline (reference sequence). The CDR3 has 13 amino acids. In DNA, the CDR3 is TGTGCCAGCAGTTTTATATCGACAGATACGCAGTATTTT. Its translation: CASSFISTDTQYF.

This clonotype showed up just a few times. A read error is possible here, since a much larger clone lies one base away. The chain combines TRBV20-1 with TRBJ2-1; D is perhaps TRBD2 (5 bases). CDR3 length: 14 amino acids. Germline CDR1 DFQATT, CDR2 SNEGSKA (reference sequence). V was pared by 6 bases and J by 9 bases, with 21 bases between. This CDR3 is CSATIRWTGTEQFF. The CDR3 coding sequence is TGCAGTGCGACCATTCGTTGGACTGGAACTGAGCAGTTCTTC.

This clonotype was detected many times. The chain links TRBV20-1 to TRBJ2-5, with a tentative D call TRBD1 (6 bases). V was cut by 3 bases and J by 3 bases, with 17 bases left in between. This CDR3 contains 15 residues. CDR1 and CDR2 (germline): DFQATT, SNEGSKA (reference sequence). The CDR3 loop reads CSARTPGQGKETQYF. CDR3 sequence (DNA): TGCAGTGCTAGGACGCCGGGACAAGGAAAAGAGACCCAGTACTTC.

This clonotype was seen at least ten times. The chain carries TRBV20-1 and TRBJ2-6, with D hard to call. V was cut by 5 bases and J by 0 bases, with 11 bases left in between. Germline V gives CDR1 DFQATT, CDR2 SNEGSKA (reference sequence). CDR3 length: 15 amino acids. This CDR3 is CSAGNSASGANVLTF. CDR3 in DNA: TGCAGTGCTGGTAACAGTGCCTCTGGGGCCAACGTCCTGACTTTC.

This clonotype has a count of ten or more. The V and J genes are TRBV5-6 and TRBJ2-3, with 13 bases matching TRBD2. This CDR3 comprises 16 residues. CDR1 is SGHDT and CDR2 is YYEEEE in the germline V gene. The junction had 3 bases not matched to a gene; V was cut back by 4 bases and J by 1 base. This chain's CDR3 is CASSRGLAGRTDTQYF. The CDR3, as DNA: TGTGCCAGCAGCAGGGGACTAGCGGGACGCACAGATACGCAGTATTTT.

This clonotype was recorded at least ten times. The chain recombines TRBV7-3 with TRBJ2-1, with 13 bases lining up with TRBD2. CDR1 is SGHTA and CDR2 is FQGTGA in the germline V gene. The length of the CDR3 is 15 residues. Trimming at V came to 4 bases and at J to 10 bases, leaving 7 bases not matched to a gene. The CDR3 sequence: CASSSGLAGLREQFF. The CDR3 DNA reads TGTGCCAGCAGCTCGGGACTAGCGGGACTAAGAGAGCAGTTCTTC.

This clonotype was recorded many times. The chain uses TRBV6-5 and TRBJ1-2; 7 bases align to TRBD1. Germline CDR1 is MNHEY and CDR2 is SVGAGI. J gave up 4 bases and V 8 bases, and 13 bases lay outside the gene matches. The CDR3 length is 15 residues. The CDR3 spells CASFTVGGSSYGYTF. The CDR3 bases are TGTGCCAGCTTTACCGTAGGGGGCAGCTCCTATGGCTACACCTTC.

This clonotype was found many times. The rearrangement links TRBV7-2 to TRBJ1-2; unclear D gene. This CDR3 has 14 amino acids. Germline CDR1 and CDR2: SGHTA and FQGNSA. Trimming cost V 2 bases and J 4 bases, with 11 bases left between them. CDR3 protein: CASSLKGVGYGYTF. For the CDR3, the DNA is TGTGCCAGCAGCTTAAAGGGTGTAGGCTATGGCTACACCTTC.

Only a few counts were recorded for this clonotype. This chain uses TRBV6-1 with TRBJ2-7; D is uncertain. The V and J ends lost 2 bases and 0 bases respectively, with 17 bases between them. The V gene's germline CDR1 is MNHNS and CDR2 SASEGT. The CDR3 has 17 amino acids. CDR3 protein: CASSESVRNRVSYEQYF. The CDR3 DNA reads as TGTGCCAGCAGTGAATCAGTTAGGAATAGGGTCTCCTACGAGCAGTACTTC.

This clonotype was counted many times. CDR3 loop: CASSERRGRRGSPLHF. In nucleotides, the CDR3 is TGTGCCAGCAGTGAAAGGCGGGGCCGGAGGGGTTCACCCCTCCACTTT. The V gene is TRBV6-1, the J gene TRBJ1-6, with a weak D call TRBD1 (5 bases). V lost 2 bases and J 9 bases, leaving 17 bases between the germline ends. CDR1 MNHNS and CDR2 SASEGT come from the germline V gene. The CDR3 runs to 16 residues.